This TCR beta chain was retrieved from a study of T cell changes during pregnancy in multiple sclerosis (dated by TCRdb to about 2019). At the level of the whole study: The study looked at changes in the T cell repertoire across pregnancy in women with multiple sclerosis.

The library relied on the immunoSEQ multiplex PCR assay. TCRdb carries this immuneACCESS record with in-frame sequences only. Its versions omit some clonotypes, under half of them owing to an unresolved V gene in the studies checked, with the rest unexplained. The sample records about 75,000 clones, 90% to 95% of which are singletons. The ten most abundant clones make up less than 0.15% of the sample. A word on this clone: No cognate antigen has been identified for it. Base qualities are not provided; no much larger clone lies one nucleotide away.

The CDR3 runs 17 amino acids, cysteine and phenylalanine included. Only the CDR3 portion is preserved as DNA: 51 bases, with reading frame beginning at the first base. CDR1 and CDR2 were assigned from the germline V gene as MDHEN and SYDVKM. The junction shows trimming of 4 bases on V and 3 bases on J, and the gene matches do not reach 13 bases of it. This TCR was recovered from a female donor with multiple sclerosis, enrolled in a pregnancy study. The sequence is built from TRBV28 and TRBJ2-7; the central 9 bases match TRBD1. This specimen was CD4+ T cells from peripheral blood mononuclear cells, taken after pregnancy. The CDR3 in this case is CASSSPIGDRDLYEQYF. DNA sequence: TGTGCCAGCAGTTCCCCCATAGGGGACAGGGACCTCTACGAGCAGTACTTC.